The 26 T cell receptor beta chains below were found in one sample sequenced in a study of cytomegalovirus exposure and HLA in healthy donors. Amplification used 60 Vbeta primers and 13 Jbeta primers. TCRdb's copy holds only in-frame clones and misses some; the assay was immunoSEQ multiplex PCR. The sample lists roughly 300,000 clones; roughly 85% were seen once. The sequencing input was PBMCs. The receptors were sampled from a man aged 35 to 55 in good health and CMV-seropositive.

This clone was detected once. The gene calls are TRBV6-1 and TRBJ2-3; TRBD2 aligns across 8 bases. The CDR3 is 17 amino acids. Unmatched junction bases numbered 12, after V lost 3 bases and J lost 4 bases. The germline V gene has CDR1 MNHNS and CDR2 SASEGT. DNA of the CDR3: TGTGCCAGCAGTGATCGGGGACTAGGAATCCCCCCAGATACGCAGTATTTT. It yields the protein CASSDRGLGIPPDTQYF.

The CDR3 DNA is TGCAGTGCTGACAGGGGCGAGCAGTACTTC. It is translated as CSADRGEQYF. This chain joins TRBV20-1 and TRBJ2-7, with TRBD1 matching over 8 bases. Germline CDR1 is DFQATT and CDR2 is SNEGSKA (reference sequence). With 5 bases clipped from V and 6 bases from J, the junction kept 0 bases outside the gene matches. The CDR3 extends over 10 amino acids.

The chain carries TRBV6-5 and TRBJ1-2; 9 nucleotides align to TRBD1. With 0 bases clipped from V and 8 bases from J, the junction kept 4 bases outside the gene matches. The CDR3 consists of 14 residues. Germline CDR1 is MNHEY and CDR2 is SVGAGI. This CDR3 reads CASSYSWTGDGYTF. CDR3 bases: TGTGCCAGCAGTTACTCGTGGACAGGGGACGGCTACACCTTC.

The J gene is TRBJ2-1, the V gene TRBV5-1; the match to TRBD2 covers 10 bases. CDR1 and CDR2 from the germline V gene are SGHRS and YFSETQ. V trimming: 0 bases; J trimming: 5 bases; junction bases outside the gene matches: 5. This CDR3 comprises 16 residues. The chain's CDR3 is CASSLGGLARDNEQFF. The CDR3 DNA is TGCGCCAGCAGCTTGGGGGGACTAGCGCGAGACAATGAGCAGTTCTTC. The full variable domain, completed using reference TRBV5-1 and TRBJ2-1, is KAGVTQTPRYLIKTRGQQVTLSCSPISGHRSVSWYQQTPGQGLQFLFEYFSETQRNKGNFPGRFSGRQFSNSRSEMNVSTLELGDSALYLCASSLGGLARDNEQFFGPGTRLTVL.

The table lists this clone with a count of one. In DNA form, the CDR3 reads TGTGCCAGCAGTGGTCCGACTAGCTCTCTTTACTACGAGCAGTACTTC. Encoded protein: CASSGPTSSLYYEQYF. The gene calls are TRBV2 and TRBJ2-7; 7 bases are shared with TRBD2. This CDR3 comprises 16 residues. The V gene's germline CDR1 is SNHLY and CDR2 FYNNEI. J gave up 3 bases and V 4 bases, and 12 bases lay outside the gene matches.

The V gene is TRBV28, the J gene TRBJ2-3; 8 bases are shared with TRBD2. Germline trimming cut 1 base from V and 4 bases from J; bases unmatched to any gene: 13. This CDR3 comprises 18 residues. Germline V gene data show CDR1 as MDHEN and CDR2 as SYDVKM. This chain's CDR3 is CASSLYRGAGVGADTQYF. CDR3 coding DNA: TGTGCCAGCAGTTTATATCGGGGAGCGGGAGTGGGGGCAGATACGCAGTATTTT.

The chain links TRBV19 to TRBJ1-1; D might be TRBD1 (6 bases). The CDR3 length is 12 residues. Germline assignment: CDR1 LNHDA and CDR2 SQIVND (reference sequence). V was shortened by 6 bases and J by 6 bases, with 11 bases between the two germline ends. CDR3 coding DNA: TGTGCCAGTAGAGGGGGGGGGCCTGAAGCTTTCTTT. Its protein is CASRGGGPEAFF.

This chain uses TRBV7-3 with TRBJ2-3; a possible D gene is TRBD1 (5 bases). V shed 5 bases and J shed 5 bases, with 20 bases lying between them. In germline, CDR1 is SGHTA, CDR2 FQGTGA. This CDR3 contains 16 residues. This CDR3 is CASSPQQLGPRDTQYF. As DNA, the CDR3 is TGTGCCAGCAGCCCCCAACAACTGGGGCCTAGAGATACGCAGTATTTT.

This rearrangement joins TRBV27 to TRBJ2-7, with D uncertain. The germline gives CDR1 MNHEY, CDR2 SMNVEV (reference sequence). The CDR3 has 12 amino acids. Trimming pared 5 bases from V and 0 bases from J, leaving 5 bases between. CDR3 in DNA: TGTGCCAGCAGTCCCCTCTCCTACGAGCAGTACTTC. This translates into CASSPLSYEQYF.

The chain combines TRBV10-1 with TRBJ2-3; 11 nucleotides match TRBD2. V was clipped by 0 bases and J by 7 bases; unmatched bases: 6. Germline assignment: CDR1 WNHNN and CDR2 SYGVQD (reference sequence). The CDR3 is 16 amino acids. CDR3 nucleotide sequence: TGCGCCAGCAGTGAGTCGATTTCTAGCGGGAGGAATACGCAGTATTTT. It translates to CASSESISSGRNTQYF.

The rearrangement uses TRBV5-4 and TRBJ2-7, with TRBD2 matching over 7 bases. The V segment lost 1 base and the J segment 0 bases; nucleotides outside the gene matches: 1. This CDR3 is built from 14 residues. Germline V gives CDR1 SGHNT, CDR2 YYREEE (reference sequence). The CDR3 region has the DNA TGTGCCAGCAGCTTGTCTAGCGGCTCCTACGAGCAGTACTTC. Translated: CASSLSSGSYEQYF.

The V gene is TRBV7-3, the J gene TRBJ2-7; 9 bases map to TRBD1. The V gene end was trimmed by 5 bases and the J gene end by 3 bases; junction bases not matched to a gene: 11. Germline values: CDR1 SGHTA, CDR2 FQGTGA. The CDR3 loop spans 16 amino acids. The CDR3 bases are TGTGCCAGCAGCCCCGGTGGGGGACAGGGCTACTACGAGCAGTACTTC. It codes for CASSPGGGQGYYEQYF.

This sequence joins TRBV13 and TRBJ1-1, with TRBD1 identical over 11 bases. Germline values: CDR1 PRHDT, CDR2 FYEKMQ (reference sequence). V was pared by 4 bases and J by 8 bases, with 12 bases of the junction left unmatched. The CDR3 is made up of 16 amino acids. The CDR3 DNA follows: TGTGCCAGCAGCTCCGCCGTAGGGACAGGGGGTTCAGAAGCTTTCTTT. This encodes CASSSAVGTGGSEAFF.

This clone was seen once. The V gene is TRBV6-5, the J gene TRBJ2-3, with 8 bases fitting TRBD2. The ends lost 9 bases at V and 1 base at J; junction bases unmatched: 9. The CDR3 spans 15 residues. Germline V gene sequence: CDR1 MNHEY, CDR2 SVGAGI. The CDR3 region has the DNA TGTGCCAGTTGGCGTAGCGGGACGGGCACAGATACGCAGTATTTT. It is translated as CASWRSGTGTDTQYF.

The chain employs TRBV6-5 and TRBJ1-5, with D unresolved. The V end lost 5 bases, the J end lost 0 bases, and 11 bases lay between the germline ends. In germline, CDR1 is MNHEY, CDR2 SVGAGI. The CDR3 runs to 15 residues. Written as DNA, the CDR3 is TGTGCCAGCAGTGTGGGAGGGTATAGCAATCAGCCCCAGCATTTT. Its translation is CASSVGGYSNQPQHF.

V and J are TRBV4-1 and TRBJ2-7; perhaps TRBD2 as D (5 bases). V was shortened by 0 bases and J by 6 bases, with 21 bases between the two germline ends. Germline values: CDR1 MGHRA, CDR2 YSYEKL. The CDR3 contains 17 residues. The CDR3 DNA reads TGCGCCAGCAGCCAAGAACTCGTGGAAGCGGCTCTCGGCGAGCAGTACTTC. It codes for CASSQELVEAALGEQYF.

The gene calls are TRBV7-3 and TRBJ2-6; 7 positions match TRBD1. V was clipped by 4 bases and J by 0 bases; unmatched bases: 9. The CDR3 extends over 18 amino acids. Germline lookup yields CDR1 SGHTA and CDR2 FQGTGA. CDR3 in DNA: TGTGCCAGCAGCTACACCGGGACAGCGGTCTCTGGGGCCAACGTCCTGACTTTC. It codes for CASSYTGTAVSGANVLTF.

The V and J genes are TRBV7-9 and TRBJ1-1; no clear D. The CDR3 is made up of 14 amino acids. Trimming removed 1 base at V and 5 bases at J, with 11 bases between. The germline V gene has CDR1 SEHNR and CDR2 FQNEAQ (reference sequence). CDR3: CASSLDRGPTEAFF. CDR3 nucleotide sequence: TGTGCCAGCAGCTTAGATCGGGGTCCAACTGAAGCTTTCTTT.

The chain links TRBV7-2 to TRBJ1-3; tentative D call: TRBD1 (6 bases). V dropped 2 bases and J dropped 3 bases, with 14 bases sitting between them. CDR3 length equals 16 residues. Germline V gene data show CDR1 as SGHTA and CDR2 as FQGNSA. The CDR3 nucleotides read TGTGCCAGCAGCTTAAAGGGAACAGGGCTTGGAAACACCATATATTTT. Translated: CASSLKGTGLGNTIYF.

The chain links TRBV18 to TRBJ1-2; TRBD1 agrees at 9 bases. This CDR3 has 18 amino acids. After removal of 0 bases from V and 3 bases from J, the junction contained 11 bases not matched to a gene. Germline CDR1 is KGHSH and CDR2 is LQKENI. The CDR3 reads CASSPPFQFYRGHYGYTF. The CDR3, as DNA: TGTGCCAGCTCACCACCGTTTCAATTCTACAGGGGGCACTATGGCTACACCTTC. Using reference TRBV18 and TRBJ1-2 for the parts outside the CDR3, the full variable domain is NAGVMQNPRHLVRRRGQEARLRCSPMKGHSHVYWYRQLPEEGLKFMVYLQKENIIDESGMPKERFSAEFPKEGPSILRIQQVVRGDSAAYFCASSPPFQFYRGHYGYTFGSGTRLTVV.

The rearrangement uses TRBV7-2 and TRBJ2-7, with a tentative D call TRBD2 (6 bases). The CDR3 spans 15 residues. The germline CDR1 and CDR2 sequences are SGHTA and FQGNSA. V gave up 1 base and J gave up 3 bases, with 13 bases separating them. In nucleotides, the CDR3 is TGTGCCAGCAGCTTAGTGGCCGGGACTCACTACGAGCAGTACTTC. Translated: CASSLVAGTHYEQYF. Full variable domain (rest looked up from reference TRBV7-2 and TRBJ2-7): GAGVSQSPSNKVTEKGKDVELRCDPISGHTALYWYRQSLGQGLEFLIYFQGNSAPDKSGLPSDRFSAERTGGSVSTLTIQRTQQEDSAVYLCASSLVAGTHYEQYFGPGTRLTVT.

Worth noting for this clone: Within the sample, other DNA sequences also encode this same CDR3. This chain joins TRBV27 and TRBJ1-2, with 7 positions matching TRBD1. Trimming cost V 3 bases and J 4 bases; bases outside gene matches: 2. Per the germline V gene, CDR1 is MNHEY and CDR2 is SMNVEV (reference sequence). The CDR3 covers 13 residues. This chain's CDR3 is CASSLQGGYGYTF. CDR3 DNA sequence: TGTGCCAGCAGTTTGCAGGGGGGCTATGGCTACACCTTC.

CDR3 nucleotides: TGTGCCAGCAGCCGACTCGGCCACCAGGGTAGCCAGGACGAGCAGTACTTC. Protein: CASSRLGHQGSQDEQYF. The V gene is TRBV5-8, the J gene TRBJ2-7; D perhaps matches TRBD1 (5 bases). Germline CDR1 is SGHTS and CDR2 is YDEGEE. The CDR3 runs to 17 residues. The germline V and J ends were trimmed by 4 bases and 5 bases, with 25 bases remaining between them.

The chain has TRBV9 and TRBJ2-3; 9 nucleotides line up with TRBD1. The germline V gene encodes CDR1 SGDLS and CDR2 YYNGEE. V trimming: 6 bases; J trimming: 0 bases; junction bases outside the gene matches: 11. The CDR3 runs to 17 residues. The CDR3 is CASNAGTGIGSTDTQYF. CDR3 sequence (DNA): TGTGCCAGCAACGCAGGGACAGGGATTGGGAGCACAGATACGCAGTATTTT.

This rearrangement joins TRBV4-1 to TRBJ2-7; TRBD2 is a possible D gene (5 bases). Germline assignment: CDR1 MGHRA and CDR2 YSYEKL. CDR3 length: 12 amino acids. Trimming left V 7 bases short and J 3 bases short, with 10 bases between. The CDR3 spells CASMGADYEQYF. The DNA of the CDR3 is TGCGCCAGCATGGGAGCGGACTACGAGCAGTACTTC.

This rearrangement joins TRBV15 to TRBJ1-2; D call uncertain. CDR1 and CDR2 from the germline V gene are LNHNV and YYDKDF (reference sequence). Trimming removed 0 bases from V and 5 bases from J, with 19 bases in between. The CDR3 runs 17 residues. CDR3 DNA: TGTGCCACCAGCAGAGATTTAGTCGGGGTCAGCTCATATGGCTACACCTTC. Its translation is CATSRDLVGVSSYGYTF. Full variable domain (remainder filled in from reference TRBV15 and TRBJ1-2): DAMVIQNPRYQVTQFGKPVTLSCSQTLNHNVMYWYQQKSSQAPKLLFHYYDKDFNNEADTPDNFQSRRPNTSFCFLDIRSPGLGDTAMYLCATSRDLVGVSSYGYTFGSGTRLTVV.